This record concerns one T cell receptor (beta chain) sequence. The length of the CDR3 is 15 residues. Germline V gene data show CDR1 as SNHLY and CDR2 as FYNNEI. The J segment lost 6 bases and the V segment lost 6 bases, leaving 7 bases of the junction unmatched. This record belongs to a study of cytomegalovirus exposure and HLA in healthy donors. Sequencing used immunoSEQ multiplex PCR; TCRdb keeps in-frame clones, though not all of them. The table records some 73,000 clones, about 90% of them present only once. The chain has TRBV2 and TRBJ2-1; 11 nucleotides line up with TRBD2. The sequenced sample was PBMCs. The receptor's source is a woman younger than 30 in good health and CMV-seropositive. The CDR3 is CASSGGLAAANEQFF. CDR3 nucleotides: TGTGCCAGCAGCGGGGGACTAGCGGCCGCCAATGAGCAGTTCTTC.